This TCR beta chain was sequenced in a study of T cell repertoires in cytomegalovirus infection. Study at large: Newly reported HLA-C-restricted and thoroughly characterized HLA-B-restricted CMV epitopes were employed.

One entry per CDR3 protein results from TCRdb running MiXCR on the reads. The repertoire holds some 500,000 distinct CDR3 sequences, with 40% as singletons. The CDR3 loop spans 14 amino acids. CDR1 and CDR2 from the germline V gene are LNHDA and SQIVND (reference sequence). V lost 5 bases, J lost 1 base, and 4 bases stayed unmatched. A word on this clonotype: Antigen: not known.

The V gene is TRBV19, the J gene TRBJ2-5; 7 nucleotides match TRBD2. The receptor's source is a human donor in good health (CMV status not recorded). Some clones in this sample may be carry-over from other donors' samples. Sequencing was performed on cultured PBMCs, taken from culture after CMV antigen stimulation. The CDR3 here is CASSGLEGQETQYF. CDR3 sequence (DNA): TGTGCCAGTAGTGGACTAGAGGGCCAAGAGACCCAGTACTTC.